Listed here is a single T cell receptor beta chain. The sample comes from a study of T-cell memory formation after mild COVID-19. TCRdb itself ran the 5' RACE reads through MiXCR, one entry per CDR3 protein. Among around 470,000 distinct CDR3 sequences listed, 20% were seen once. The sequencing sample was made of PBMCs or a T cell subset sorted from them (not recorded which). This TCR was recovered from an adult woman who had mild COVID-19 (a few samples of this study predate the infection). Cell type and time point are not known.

The CDR3 protein is CASSPGPGQDLVNTEAFF. The CDR3 nucleotides are TGTGCCAGCAGCCCAGGACCGGGACAAGACTTAGTGAACACTGAAGCTTTCTTT. The chain employs TRBV7-9 and TRBJ1-1; maybe TRBD1 (6 bases). Germline CDR1 SEHNR, CDR2 FQNEAQ (reference sequence). With 5 bases removed from V and 0 bases from J, the gap between germline ends came to 22 bases. This CDR3 region has 18 residues.